This is a list of T cell receptor beta chains from one sample in a study of CD8 T cells in ankylosing spondylitis. TCRdb re-called the 5' RACE reads through MiXCR, storing one row per CDR3 protein. The table has roughly 180,000 distinct CDR3 sequences, around 13% seen once. The sequencing input was blood, either unsorted or a sorted T cell fraction (not recorded which). The source is a male donor with ankylosing spondylitis or in good health (not recorded which). Each CDR3 is given with its conserved first and last residue. D genes are given only for firm matches. Size values are once, few and many counts, or a class for expanded clones, and some rows have none.

>-|-|TRBJ1-5|TRBV10-2
CASSDEGWPQHF
TGCGCCAGCAGTGATGAGGGGTGGCCCCAGCATTTT
>-|-|TRBJ1-5|TRBV7-9
CASSLKGEGPQHF
TGTGCCAGCAGCTTAAAAGGTGAGGGGCCCCAGCATTTT
>TRBD1|many|TRBJ2-3|TRBV6-1
CASSAGVGQGGDTQYF
TGTGCCAGCAGTGCAGGAGTCGGACAGGGTGGGGATACGCAGTATTTT
>-|few|TRBJ2-2|TRBV6-1
CASRDWPNTGELFF
TGTGCCAGCAGGGACTGGCCTAACACCGGGGAGCTGTTTTTT
>-|-|TRBJ2-7|TRBV7-8
CASSLRSGEQYF
TGTGCCAGCAGCCTTCGGTCGGGAGAGCAGTACTTC
>-|-|TRBJ1-4|TRBV5-1
CASSLEGIWGNEKLFF
TGCGCCAGCAGCTTGGAGGGGATTTGGGGGAATGAAAAACTGTTTTTT
>TRBD2|few|TRBJ2-7|TRBV9
CASSVKGGSPYEQYF
TGTGCCAGCAGCGTAAAGGGAGGGAGCCCCTACGAGCAGTACTTC
>-|-|TRBJ2-7|TRBV29-1
CSGLANSYEQYF
TGCAGCGGATTAGCGAACTCCTACGAGCAGTACTTC
>TRBD1|-|TRBJ2-5|TRBV27
CASSLLYSGQSQETQYF
TGTGCCAGCAGTTTATTGTATTCGGGACAGAGCCAAGAGACCCAGTACTTC
>-|-|TRBJ2-1|TRBV14
CASSQALAYNEQFF
TGTGCCAGCAGCCAAGCCCTAGCCTACAATGAGCAGTTCTTC
>TRBD2|-|TRBJ2-1|TRBV29-1
CSVYHTWAGTSGKKTYNEQFF
TGCAGCGTTTACCACACCTGGGCCGGGACTAGCGGGAAAAAGACCTACAATGAGCAGTTCTTC
>-|few|TRBJ2-5|TRBV7-9
CASSLGGGRETQYF
TGTGCCAGCAGCTTAGGTGGGGGCCGGGAGACCCAGTACTTC
>TRBD2|few|TRBJ2-1|TRBV6-4
CASSDISGGRYNEQFF
TGTGCCAGCAGTGACATAAGCGGGGGGCGGTACAATGAGCAGTTCTTC
>TRBD1|-|TRBJ2-3|TRBV25-1
CASSESYQGALTDTQYF
TGTGCCAGCAGTGAATCTTACCAGGGGGCTCTCACAGATACGCAGTATTTT
>TRBD2|-|TRBJ2-7|TRBV5-1
CASSEEGRGYEQYF
TGCGCCAGCAGCGAGGAGGGGAGGGGATACGAGCAGTACTTC
>TRBD1|few|TRBJ1-2|TRBV5-8
CASSPGTGDGYTF
TGTGCCAGCAGCCCAGGGACAGGGGATGGCTACACCTTC
>TRBD2|many|TRBJ2-1|TRBV5-1
CASSLVPGRDEQFF
TGCGCCAGCAGCTTGGTGCCAGGGAGGGATGAGCAGTTCTTC
>-|-|TRBJ2-1|TRBV9
CASSGGNVNNEQFF
TGTGCCAGCAGCGGTGGAAACGTTAACAATGAGCAGTTCTTC
>-|-|TRBJ2-7|TRBV27
CASSLFQGRYEQYF
TGTGCCAGCAGTTTATTCCAGGGGAGGTACGAGCAGTACTTC
>TRBD2|few|TRBJ2-1|TRBV6-5
CASSYSSLAGGYNEQFF
TGTGCCAGCAGTTACTCGAGTCTAGCGGGGGGATACAATGAGCAGTTCTTC
>-|large|TRBJ2-7|TRBV7-9
CASSLRDTTYEQYF
TGTGCCAGCAGCTTGAGGGACACCACCTACGAGCAGTACTTC
>TRBD1|few|TRBJ2-1|TRBV4-1
CASSQGQGAFNEQFF
TGCGCCAGCAGCCAGGGACAGGGGGCGTTCAATGAGCAGTTCTTC
>-|few|TRBJ2-7|TRBV6-2/TRBV6-3
CASGPLRVGEQYF
TGTGCCAGCGGCCCGTTGCGGGTTGGAGAGCAGTACTTC
>-|-|TRBJ2-5|TRBV7-9
CASRNTGTFQETQYF
TGTGCCAGCAGAAATACCGGGACGTTCCAAGAGACCCAGTACTTC
>-|many|TRBJ2-6|TRBV5-1
CASSLVAEGGNVLTF
TGCGCCAGCAGCTTGGTAGCGGAAGGAGGGAACGTCCTGACTTTC
>-|few|TRBJ2-2|TRBV27
CASSLRWGRTGGELFF
TGTGCCAGCAGTTTAAGATGGGGCAGAACGGGCGGGGAGCTGTTTTTT
>-|few|TRBJ2-7|TRBV6-2/TRBV6-3
CASSYVEIHEQYF
TGTGCCAGCAGTTACGTGGAGATCCACGAGCAGTACTTC
>TRBD1|many|TRBJ1-1|TRBV5-1
CASSLDLDRGLVTEAFF
TGCGCCAGCAGCTTGGATCTGGACAGGGGGCTGGTCACTGAAGCTTTCTTT
>TRBD2|-|TRBJ2-1|TRBV12-3/TRBV12-4
CASSPLAGVASYNEQFF
TGTGCCAGCAGCCCTCTAGCGGGAGTCGCCTCCTACAATGAGCAGTTCTTC
>TRBD2|few|TRBJ2-5|TRBV20-1
CSARNVAGWPKETQYF
TGCAGTGCTAGAAACGTAGCGGGATGGCCTAAAGAGACCCAGTACTTC
>-|few|TRBJ2-3|TRBV2
CASPDGRTDTQYF
TGTGCCAGCCCGGACGGCCGCACAGATACGCAGTATTTT
>TRBD2|many|TRBJ2-1|TRBV7-9
CASSLRRAGAYNEQFF
TGTGCCAGCAGCTTAAGAAGGGCGGGAGCCTACAATGAGCAGTTCTTC
>TRBD1|many|TRBJ2-7|TRBV14
CASSLGQLEQYF
TGTGCCAGCAGCTTGGGACAGCTAGAGCAGTACTTC
>-|-|TRBJ2-7|TRBV6-1
CASSEPGPGAFYEQYF
TGTGCCAGCAGTGAACCGGGCCCGGGAGCCTTCTACGAGCAGTACTTC
>-|few|TRBJ1-1|TRBV5-1
CASSSQGMGTEAFF
TGCGCCAGCAGCTCGCAGGGGATGGGTACTGAAGCTTTCTTT
>TRBD2|-|TRBJ2-4|TRBV9
CASSVGGGPRLYF
TGTGCCAGCAGCGTAGGCGGGGGGCCGAGGTTGTACTTC
>-|-|TRBJ2-7|TRBV6-2/TRBV6-3
CASRIAYEQYF
TGTGCCAGCAGGATAGCCTACGAGCAGTACTTC
>-|few|TRBJ2-7|TRBV7-9
CASSATSGASEQYF
TGTGCCAGCAGCGCAACAAGTGGGGCTAGCGAGCAGTACTTC
>-|-|TRBJ1-1|TRBV27
CASSLTAGDEAFF
TGTGCCAGCAGTTTAACGGCAGGGGATGAAGCTTTCTTT
>-|-|TRBJ2-2|TRBV19
CASTPRGHGELFF
TGTGCCAGTACCCCGCGGGGCCACGGGGAGCTGTTTTTT
>TRBD2|-|TRBJ2-1|TRBV27
CASSFGAGGRYNEQFF
TGTGCCAGCAGTTTTGGGGCGGGGGGACGGTACAATGAGCAGTTCTTC
>-|few|TRBJ2-1|TRBV4-1
CASSQTESMKQFF
TGCGCCAGCAGCCAAACTGAGTCGATGAAGCAGTTCTTC
>-|many|TRBJ1-1|TRBV12-3/TRBV12-4
CASTLGKTTEAFF
TGTGCCAGCACCCTGGGGAAAACCACTGAAGCTTTCTTT
>-|-|TRBJ1-3|TRBV6-1
CASWSETGNTIYF
TGTGCCAGCTGGTCGGAGACTGGAAACACCATATATTTT
>-|few|TRBJ2-7|TRBV4-1
CASIGSNEQYF
TGCGCCAGCATCGGCTCGAACGAGCAGTACTTC
>-|many|TRBJ2-1|TRBV21-1
CASGPGQPCNEQFF
TGTGCCAGCGGACCGGGACAGCCCTGCAATGAGCAGTTCTTC
>-|-|TRBJ2-7|TRBV11-2
CASSLRQASYEQYF
TGTGCCAGCAGCCTCCGGCAGGCCTCCTACGAGCAGTACTTC
>-|few|TRBJ2-1|TRBV7-9
CASNLAPHNEQFF
TGTGCCAGCAACCTAGCGCCCCACAATGAGCAGTTCTTC
>-|few|TRBJ2-7|TRBV2
CASSAARVVAYEQYF
TGTGCCAGCAGTGCCGCGAGGGTGGTGGCCTACGAGCAGTACTTC
>TRBD1|-|TRBJ1-1|TRBV6-1
CASIGQGGTEAFF
TGTGCCAGCATCGGACAGGGGGGCACTGAAGCTTTCTTT
>-|few|TRBJ1-2|TRBV6-5
CASSYSTAMDGYTF
TGTGCCAGCAGTTACTCGACAGCCATGGATGGCTACACCTTC
>-|few|TRBJ1-1|TRBV27
CASSFYGNTEAFF
TGTGCCAGCAGTTTTTACGGGAACACTGAAGCTTTCTTT
>TRBD2|many|TRBJ2-1|TRBV29-1
CSVVGGRISYNEQFF
TGCAGCGTGGTGGGCGGGAGGATATCCTACAATGAGCAGTTCTTC
>-|-|TRBJ2-3|TRBV12-3/TRBV12-4
CASSTDRTTDTQYF
TGTGCCAGCAGTACAGACAGGACGACAGATACGCAGTATTTT
>-|-|TRBJ2-7|TRBV3-1
CASSQDRDSPYEQYF
TGTGCCAGCAGCCAAGACCGAGACAGCCCCTACGAGCAGTACTTC
>TRBD1|many|TRBJ1-4|TRBV4-1
CASSRSGTEYEKLFF
TGCGCCAGCAGCCGATCCGGGACAGAATATGAAAAACTGTTTTTT
>-|few|TRBJ2-5|TRBV12-5
CASGLTIGTLGETQYF
TGTGCTAGTGGTTTGACCATCGGGACACTGGGGGAGACCCAGTACTTC
>TRBD1|few|TRBJ1-1|TRBV7-6
CASSSRQGTHTEAFF
TGTGCCAGCAGCTCCAGACAGGGGACACACACTGAAGCTTTCTTT
>-|few|TRBJ2-2|TRBV30
CAWGLTGELFF
TGTGCCTGGGGGCTTACCGGGGAGCTGTTTTTT
>-|many|TRBJ2-5|TRBV12-3/TRBV12-4
CASSGAEETQYF
TGTGCCAGCAGTGGGGCGGAGGAGACCCAGTACTTC